The sample holds one count of the clone carrying this T cell receptor beta chain. What it binds is unknown. Then a second PCR, running about 6 to 11 cycles, was carried out with a sample-barcoded 5' primer and a J-beta primer mix. MiXCR was run by TCRdb on the 5' RACE reads, yielding one entry per CDR3 protein. In the table there are hundreds of thousands of distinct CDR3 sequences, roughly 44% of which are singletons. CDR1 and CDR2 from the germline V gene are DFQATT and SNEGSKA (reference sequence). The CDR3 contains 14 residues. V was pared by 2 bases and J by 0 bases, with 9 bases between. These data belong to a study of blood T cells in healthy people across ages. Findings and limits, study-wide: The lack of PBMC sorting stopped any conclusive naive versus antigen-experienced comparison. Fewer expanded clones and more diversity marked long-lived versus aged donors.

Sequenced input: blood. This receptor was taken from a man in his fifties or sixties in good health. V is TRBV20-1 and J is TRBJ2-3, with D possibly being TRBD1 (6 bases). CDR3 sequence (DNA): TGCAGTGCTAGACACAGGGAAAGCACAGATACGCAGTATTTT. Its translation is CSARHRESTDTQYF.